This entry lists 31 T cell receptor beta chains sequenced from one sample in a study of T-cell reconstitution after alpha-beta-depleted transplantation in children. Preparation of the TCRbeta library involved a method that used unique molecular identifiers. TCRdb independently ran MiXCR on the PCR reads; one entry per CDR3 protein. Of fewer than 400,000 distinct CDR3 sequences in the sample, just over 20% were seen once. Specimen: PBMCs from the stem cell graft donor, collected from the stem cell graft. The receptors originated from a human donor who donated a stem cell graft to a child with acute myeloid leukemia.

This clonotype has a handful of counts. The chain has TRBV4-1 and TRBJ2-1, with D possibly TRBD2 on 5 matching bases. The germline V gene encodes CDR1 MGHRA and CDR2 YSYEKL. Trimming removed 0 bases from V and 6 bases from J, with 15 bases in between. There are 16 residues in the CDR3. CDR3 sequence: CASSQEWSGSSNEQFF. The CDR3 bases are TGCGCCAGCAGCCAAGAGTGGAGCGGCTCGTCCAATGAGCAGTTCTTC.

The rearrangement joins TRBV10-3 to TRBJ2-7; TRBD2 aligns across 10 bases. Trimming removed 8 bases from V and 3 bases from J; junction bases left unmatched: 7. CDR3 size: 14 residues. Germline CDR1 reads ENHRY; CDR2 reads SYGVKD. CDR3 nucleotides: TGTGCCATCGGGAGGACTAGCGGCCGCTACGAGCAGTACTTC. Protein: CAIGRTSGRYEQYF.

There are many counts of this clonotype. The chain links TRBV27 to TRBJ2-7; a weak D match, TRBD2 (5 bases). This CDR3 contains 16 residues. Germline lookup yields CDR1 MNHEY and CDR2 SMNVEV (reference sequence). Trimming stripped 3 bases from V and 0 bases from J, with 15 bases between. CDR3 sequence reads: CASSFGETDGSYEQYF. The CDR3 bases are TGTGCCAGCAGTTTCGGGGAGACTGACGGCTCCTACGAGCAGTACTTC.

This clonotype occurred many times. This rearrangement joins TRBV6-5 to TRBJ2-1; the match to TRBD1 covers 8 bases. The germline V gene has CDR1 MNHEY and CDR2 SVGAGI. Trimming took 0 bases from V and 1 from J; bases not matched to a gene: 5. CDR3 length equals 17 residues. The CDR3 bases are TGTGCCAGCAGTTACTCCCCAGGGGGCGCATCCTACAATGAGCAGTTCTTC. This translates into CASSYSPGGASYNEQFF.

In its sample, this clonotype was seen a few times. The V and J genes are TRBV28 and TRBJ2-5; no clear D. CDR1 and CDR2 (germline): MDHEN, SYDVKM. V lost 3 bases to trimming and J lost 5 bases, with 10 bases between them. This CDR3 comprises 13 residues. In DNA, the CDR3 is TGTGCCAGCAGTTTGATATCGTTGGAGACCCAGTACTTC. It specifies CASSLISLETQYF.

The J gene is TRBJ2-5, the V gene TRBV18; D ambiguous. This CDR3 comprises 13 residues. Trimming pared 3 bases from V and 2 bases from J, leaving 7 bases between. CDR1 and CDR2 from the germline V gene are KGHSH and LQKENI. This CDR3 reads CASSPGVQETQYF. In DNA form, the CDR3 reads TGTGCCAGCTCACCCGGCGTACAAGAGACCCAGTACTTC.

V is TRBV7-2 and J is TRBJ2-1, with 14 nucleotides matching TRBD2. CDR3 length: 16 amino acids. Trimming took 4 bases from V and 8 from J; bases not matched to a gene: 7. Germline V lookup: CDR1 SGHTA, CDR2 FQGNSA. The CDR3 region is CASSWMTSGRGYEQFF. The CDR3 DNA reads as TGTGCCAGCAGCTGGATGACTAGCGGGAGGGGCTATGAGCAGTTCTTC.

This clonotype has ten or more counts. The chain uses TRBV12-3 or TRBV12-4 and TRBJ1-4; possibly TRBD1 for D (6 bases). CDR3 length equals 14 residues. V lost 6 bases, J lost 8 bases, and 16 bases lay in between. The CDR3 spells CASRKQGGSEKLFF. CDR3 coding DNA: TGTGCCAGCAGGAAACAGGGAGGATCGGAAAAACTGTTTTTT.

This clonotype has a count of ten or more. The J gene is TRBJ2-6, the V gene TRBV2; D remains ambiguous. With 7 bases removed from V and 0 bases from J, the gap between germline ends came to 10 bases. The CDR3 consists of 15 residues. Germline lookup yields CDR1 SNHLY and CDR2 FYNNEI. The CDR3 DNA is TGTGCCAGCACCTTCTCCGTCTCTGGGGCCAACGTCCTGACTTTC. Its translation is CASTFSVSGANVLTF. Full variable domain (remainder filled in from reference TRBV2 and TRBJ2-6): EPEVTQTPSHQVTQMGQEVILRCVPISNHLYFYWYRQILGQKVEFLVSFYNNEISEKSEIFDDQFSVERPDGSNFTLKIRSTKLEDSAMYFCASTFSVSGANVLTFGAGSRLTVL.

The chain carries TRBV7-9 and TRBJ2-7; 8 positions match TRBD1. The V and J ends lost 4 bases and 3 bases, in that order; junction bases with no gene match: 5. The CDR3 sequence is 14 residues long. The germline V gene has CDR1 SEHNR and CDR2 FQNEAQ (reference sequence). The CDR3 region is CASSSGTGYYEQYF. The CDR3 DNA sequence: TGTGCCAGCAGCTCCGGGACAGGATACTACGAGCAGTACTTC.

The chain joins TRBV10-3 to TRBJ2-5, with a possible D match to TRBD2 (6 bases). The germline V gene has CDR1 ENHRY and CDR2 SYGVKD. Trimming took off 10 bases at V and 3 bases at J, with 21 bases between the two ends. CDR3 size: 15 residues. The CDR3 sequence is CATRPGDGQEETQYF. The CDR3, as DNA: TGTGCCACCCGTCCGGGGGATGGGCAAGAAGAGACCCAGTACTTC.

This clonotype was seen only a few times. V gene TRBV28 combines with J gene TRBJ2-5; tentative D call: TRBD2 (6 bases). The V end was cut by 7 bases, the J end by 0 bases, with 15 bases between. Germline values: CDR1 MDHEN, CDR2 SYDVKM. The CDR3 totals 15 residues. CDR3 amino acids: CASTMLAKNQETQYF. The CDR3 DNA is TGTGCCAGCACCATGCTAGCGAAAAACCAAGAGACCCAGTACTTC.

This chain links TRBV7-3 with TRBJ1-1; D is unresolved. The CDR3 consists of 15 residues. With 5 bases removed from V and 0 bases from J, the gap between germline ends came to 13 bases. CDR1 is SGHTA, CDR2 FQGTGA, per germline. CDR3 nucleotides: TGTGCCAGCAGCCCAACCCCCAACATGAACACTGAAGCTTTCTTT. Its translation is CASSPTPNMNTEAFF.

This clonotype was recorded a few times. The chain joins TRBV29-1 to TRBJ1-5, with 7 nucleotides matching TRBD1. Trimming took 7 bases from V and 2 from J; bases not matched to a gene: 8. The CDR3 runs to 14 residues. Germline assignment: CDR1 SQVTM and CDR2 ANQGSEA. CDR3 in amino acids: CSASQGGGNQPQHF. The CDR3 DNA reads TGCAGCGCCTCCCAGGGGGGCGGCAATCAGCCCCAGCATTTT.

V is TRBV28 and J is TRBJ2-5; D is possibly TRBD1 (5 bases). The germline V gene has CDR1 MDHEN and CDR2 SYDVKM. Between the trimmed V and J ends, which lost 6 bases and 4 bases, there was a span of 15 bases. CDR3 length: 14 amino acids. The CDR3 coding sequence is TGTGCCAGCAGGTCCCAGGGAAGTGGAGAGACCCAGTACTTC. It specifies CASRSQGSGETQYF.

The table lists this clonotype with a few counts. V is TRBV3-1 and J is TRBJ2-1; D ambiguous. This CDR3 spans 13 amino acids. Germline V gives CDR1 LGHDT, CDR2 YNNKEL (reference sequence). V shed 1 base and J shed 5 bases, with 6 bases lying between them. CDR3 DNA sequence: TGTGCCAGCAGCCAAGGACGGAACAATGAGCAGTTCTTC. Protein sequence: CASSQGRNNEQFF.

This chain joins TRBV28 and TRBJ1-2, with a possible D match to TRBD1 (5 bases). The germline gives CDR1 MDHEN, CDR2 SYDVKM. V lost 3 bases and J 4 bases, leaving 15 bases between the germline ends. This CDR3 contains 15 residues. The CDR3 protein is CASSFGQGRGYGYTF. CDR3 coding DNA: TGTGCCAGCAGTTTCGGGCAGGGCAGAGGCTATGGCTACACCTTC.

This clonotype was observed at least ten times. The rearrangement links TRBV6-1 to TRBJ1-4; tentative D call: TRBD1 (5 bases). V shed 7 bases and J shed 8 bases, with 14 bases lying between them. The CDR3 is 13 amino acids. Germline V lookup: CDR1 MNHNS, CDR2 SASEGT. The CDR3 DNA reads TGTGCCAGCACCCATGGCAGGGAGGAAAAACTGTTTTTT. This encodes CASTHGREEKLFF.

CDR3 sequence (DNA): TGTGCCAGCATTAGGACGCAGAACACCGGGGAGCTGTTTTTT. It translates to CASIRTQNTGELFF. The J gene is TRBJ2-2, the V gene TRBV28; D uncertain. The germline V gene encodes CDR1 MDHEN and CDR2 SYDVKM. The CDR3 has 14 residues. Trimming took 7 bases from V and 1 from J, leaving 10 bases between them. The variable domain in full, completed from reference TRBV28 and TRBJ2-2, reads DVKVTQSSRYLVKRTGEKVFLECVQDMDHENMFWYRQDPGLGLRLIYFSYDVKMKEKGDIPEGYSVSREKKERFSLILESASTNQTSMYLCASIRTQNTGELFFGEGSRLTVL.

This chain connects TRBV28 to TRBJ1-5, with no clear D. The V end was cut by 2 bases, the J end by 1 base, with 12 bases between. The V gene's germline CDR1 is MDHEN and CDR2 SYDVKM. The CDR3 sequence is 16 residues long. The CDR3 loop reads CASSLGVFGSNQPQHF. CDR3 DNA sequence: TGTGCCAGCAGTTTAGGGGTTTTCGGCAGCAATCAGCCCCAGCATTTT.

The chain carries TRBV27 and TRBJ2-7; 9 nucleotides align to TRBD2. The junction had 5 bases not matched to a gene; V was cut back by 3 bases and J by 5 bases. CDR3 length: 14 amino acids. The germline V gene has CDR1 MNHEY and CDR2 SMNVEV (reference sequence). The CDR3: CASSFAGGGHEQYF. In DNA, the CDR3 is TGTGCCAGCAGTTTTGCGGGAGGGGGTCACGAGCAGTACTTC.

This clonotype was detected a few times. The V call is TRBV6-5, the J call TRBJ2-7; TRBD1 might be the D (6 bases). CDR1 and CDR2 from the germline V gene are MNHEY and SVGAGI. Trimming took off 2 bases at V and 6 bases at J, with 14 bases between the two ends. The CDR3 has 14 residues. Here the CDR3 reads CASSYNRVAVEQYF. DNA for the CDR3: TGTGCCAGCAGTTACAACAGGGTAGCCGTCGAGCAGTACTTC.

This clonotype was detected only once. V gene TRBV11-2 combines with J gene TRBJ2-1, with 15 bases that match TRBD2. CDR1 and CDR2 from the germline V gene are SGHAT and FQNNGV. This CDR3 has 17 amino acids. Trimming removed 4 bases from V and 12 bases from J; junction bases left unmatched: 13. CDR3: CASSSWTSGRAEFGQFF. CDR3 in DNA: TGTGCCAGCAGCTCCTGGACTAGCGGGAGGGCCGAATTCGGGCAGTTCTTC.

V is TRBV27 and J is TRBJ2-2, with 11 positions matching TRBD2. CDR1 is MNHEY and CDR2 is SMNVEV in the germline V gene (reference sequence). The CDR3 sequence is 17 residues long. V shed 1 base, J shed 5 bases, and the junction held 6 bases outside the gene matches. The CDR3 region is CASSLWASGRITGELFF. Written as DNA, the CDR3 is TGTGCCAGCAGTTTATGGGCTAGCGGGAGGATTACCGGGGAGCTGTTTTTT.

A few counts support this clonotype. The V gene is TRBV24-1, the J gene TRBJ2-1; 7 nucleotides line up with TRBD2. This CDR3 is built from 14 residues. From germline, CDR1 is KGHDR and CDR2 SFDVKD. The V gene end was trimmed by 5 bases and the J gene end by 2 bases; junction bases not matched to a gene: 2. The CDR3 DNA reads TGTGCCACCAGTGGCGCGGGAGCCTACAATGAGCAGTTCTTC. It codes for CATSGAGAYNEQFF.

Many counts were recorded for this clonotype. The chain employs TRBV6-6 and TRBJ2-7, with D perhaps matching TRBD2 (5 bases). This CDR3 region has 12 residues. Trimming took 6 bases from V and 3 from J, leaving 9 bases between them. Germline V CDR1 and CDR2: MNHNY, SVGAGI (reference sequence). In DNA, the CDR3 is TGTGCCAGCAGCGAAACTAGCTACGAGCAGTACTTC. Encoded protein: CASSETSYEQYF.

This clonotype was seen only a few times. The V call is TRBV5-5, the J call TRBJ2-7, with 9 bases matching TRBD1. The V segment lost 7 bases and the J segment 4 bases; nucleotides outside the gene matches: 9. The CDR3 is made up of 14 amino acids. The germline V gene has CDR1 SGHKS and CDR2 YYEKEE (reference sequence). The CDR3 reads CASGRGQGEYEQYF. The CDR3, as DNA: TGTGCCAGCGGAAGGGGACAGGGCGAGTACGAGCAGTACTTC.

This clonotype was detected once. V is TRBV7-6 and J is TRBJ2-1; 9 bases are shared with TRBD1. Germline values: CDR1 SGHVS, CDR2 FNYEAQ. The ends lost 5 bases at V and 5 bases at J; junction bases unmatched: 7. This CDR3 region has 15 residues. The CDR3 region has the DNA TGTGCCAGCAGCGTCGACAGGGGGAGGCACAATGAGCAGTTCTTC. It encodes CASSVDRGRHNEQFF.

CDR3 bases: TGCAGTGCTACGCGGGAAGAGACCCAGTACTTC. Its translation is CSATREETQYF. The V gene is TRBV20-1, the J gene TRBJ2-5; TRBD2 might be the D (5 bases). The V end lost 4 bases, the J end lost 3 bases, and 6 bases lay between the germline ends. CDR1 and CDR2 from the germline V gene are DFQATT and SNEGSKA (reference sequence). CDR3 length equals 11 residues.

Concerning this clonotype itself: At one boundary the junction diverges from the germline segment, which might be a read error. The chain is built from TRBV7-7 and TRBJ1-1; D is undetermined. The CDR3 sequence is 17 residues long. The germline gives CDR1 SSHAT, CDR2 FNYEAQ (reference sequence). The CDR3 loop reads CASSSHRYRAINTEAFF. Written as DNA, the CDR3 is TGTGCTAGCAGCTCCCATCGTTATCGGGCTATTAACACTGAAGCTTTCTTT.

The chain couples TRBV9 to TRBJ1-5; TRBD1 aligns across 9 bases. The CDR3 has 15 amino acids. The ends lost 3 bases at V and 6 bases at J; junction bases unmatched: 7. The germline V gene has CDR1 SGDLS and CDR2 YYNGEE. The CDR3 sequence is CASSAAGQGSQPQHF. The CDR3 DNA reads as TGTGCCAGCAGCGCCGCTGGACAGGGGTCTCAGCCCCAGCATTTT.